Listed below are T cell receptor beta chains from one sample, sequenced in a study of cytomegalovirus exposure and HLA in healthy donors. Method: immunoSEQ multiplex PCR; TCRdb's copy keeps in-frame clones and lacks some. The repertoire holds approximately 140,000 clones, with around 65% as singletons. The sample taken for sequencing was PBMCs. The receptors stem from a male donor in good health and CMV-seronegative. The CDR3 runs from the conserved cysteine through the conserved F or W. A D gene is named only where the DNA matches it firmly. The size field is filled for only some rows; it gives once, few, many or a size class.

CDR3 protein: CASSLVGASGVSSETQYF
CDR3 DNA: TGTGCCAGCAGCTTAGTAGGTGCTAGCGGGGTGTCGTCAGAGACCCAGTACTTC
V gene: TRBV11-2
J gene: TRBJ2-5
clone size: .
D gene: TRBD2

CDR3 protein: CAVEINYGYTF
CDR3 DNA: TGTGCCGTAGAAATTAACTATGGCTACACCTTC
V gene: TRBV10-3
J gene: TRBJ1-2
clone size: .
D gene: .

CDR3 protein: CASSLNGGHNEQFF
CDR3 DNA: TGTGCCAGCAGCCTCAACGGGGGTCACAATGAGCAGTTCTTC
V gene: TRBV28
J gene: TRBJ2-1
clone size: few
D gene: .

CDR3 protein: CASSYSGEYYEQYF
CDR3 DNA: TGTGCCAGCAGTTACTCCGGGGAATACTACGAGCAGTACTTC
V gene: TRBV6-5
J gene: TRBJ2-7
clone size: .
D gene: .

CDR3 protein: CASSYGRGNYEQYF
CDR3 DNA: TGTGCCAGCAGTTACGGGCGGGGAAACTACGAGCAGTACTTC
V gene: TRBV6-5
J gene: TRBJ2-7
clone size: .
D gene: .

CDR3 protein: CAISEPEQADTQYF
CDR3 DNA: TGTGCCATCAGTGAGCCCGAACAGGCAGATACGCAGTATTTT
V gene: TRBV10-3
J gene: TRBJ2-3
clone size: few
D gene: .

CDR3 protein: CASSISGDPTGNTIYF
CDR3 DNA: TGCGCCAGCAGCATATCCGGTGATCCTACTGGAAACACCATATATTTT
V gene: TRBV5-1
J gene: TRBJ1-3
clone size: .
D gene: .

CDR3 protein: CASSLVPDRVSGNTIYF
CDR3 DNA: TGCGCCAGCAGCTTGGTTCCGGACAGGGTCTCTGGAAACACCATATATTTT
V gene: TRBV5-1
J gene: TRBJ1-3
clone size: once
D gene: TRBD1

CDR3 protein: CACSPKTSGGRGELFF
CDR3 DNA: TGTGCCTGCAGCCCAAAGACTAGCGGGGGGCGCGGGGAGCTGTTTTTT
V gene: TRBV5-4
J gene: TRBJ2-2
clone size: .
D gene: TRBD2

CDR3 protein: CASSADSDYGYTF
CDR3 DNA: TGTGCCAGCAGCGCGGACAGCGACTATGGCTACACCTTC
V gene: TRBV2
J gene: TRBJ1-2
clone size: .
D gene: .

CDR3 protein: CARGPTGEGYEQYF
CDR3 DNA: TGTGCCAGGGGACCTACAGGGGAAGGCTACGAGCAGTACTTC
V gene: TRBV2
J gene: TRBJ2-7
clone size: few
D gene: TRBD1